The sequence of this TCR beta chain was determined in a study of chemoradiotherapy in HPV16-positive cancers. The table came from immunoSEQ multiplex PCR; TCRdb's copy has only in-frame clones and leaves some out. The data show 13,000 or so clones, roughly 88% seen once. In the case of this clone: What it binds is not known.

General observations from the study: Only two HPV16-positive patients supplied the functional HPV-specificity definition. Better recurrence-free survival went with HPV-responsive T-cell expansion in HPV16-positive patients.

From germline, CDR1 is SGHRS and CDR2 YFSETQ. There are 17 residues in the CDR3. Trimming cost V 5 bases and J 4 bases, with 24 bases left between them. Here the sequenced sample was blood, taken from a patient who underwent chemoradiotherapy. The sequence came from a human donor with HPV-associated anogenital cancer. The rearrangement joins TRBV5-1 to TRBJ1-2; D unclear. The CDR3 DNA is TGCGCCAGCAGACCCTCCGTCGGAGGTCCCAAGGGCTATGGCTACACCTTC. Its protein product is CASRPSVGGPKGYGYTF.